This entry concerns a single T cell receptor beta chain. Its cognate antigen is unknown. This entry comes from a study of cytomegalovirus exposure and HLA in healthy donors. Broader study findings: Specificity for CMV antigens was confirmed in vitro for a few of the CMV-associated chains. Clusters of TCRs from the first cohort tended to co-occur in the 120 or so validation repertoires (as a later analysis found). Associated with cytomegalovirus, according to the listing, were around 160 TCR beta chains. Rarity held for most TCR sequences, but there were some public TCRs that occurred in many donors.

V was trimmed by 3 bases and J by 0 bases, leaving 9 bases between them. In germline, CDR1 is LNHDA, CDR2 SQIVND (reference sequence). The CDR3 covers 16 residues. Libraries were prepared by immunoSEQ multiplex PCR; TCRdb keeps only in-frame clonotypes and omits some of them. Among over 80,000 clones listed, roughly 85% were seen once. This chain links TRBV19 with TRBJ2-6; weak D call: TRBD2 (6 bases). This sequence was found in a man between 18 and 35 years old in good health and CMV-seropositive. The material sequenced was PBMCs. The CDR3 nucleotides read TGTGCCAGTAGTATTTCCGGGAGCTCTGGGGCCAACGTCCTGACTTTC. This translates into CASSISGSSGANVLTF.